Below are 28 T cell receptor beta chains sequenced from a single sample in a study of regulatory T cells in long-lasting Graves disease. Arm-PCR of CDR3 regions and iRepertoire HTBI primers were the basis on which TCR beta libraries were built. MiXCR, applied by TCRdb to the multiplex PCR reads, yields one record per CDR3 protein. The sample has about 660,000 distinct CDR3 sequences; about 30% are singletons. Noted time point: persistent/refractory GD, antithyroid drugs over 5 years with positive TRAb. PBMC-extracted RNA yielded the TCR library. The specimen comprised peripheral blood mononuclear cells (PBMCs), sampled when the disease was refractory, from a patient treated with antithyroid drugs. The origin of the receptors is a female donor with Graves disease.

V is TRBV28 and J is TRBJ1-2; tentatively, D is TRBD1 (5 bases). V lost 3 bases and J 2 bases, leaving 10 bases between the germline ends. Germline-derived CDR1 and CDR2 are MDHEN and SYDVKM. The CDR3 totals 14 residues. The CDR3 loop reads CASSFDSPNYGYTF. The CDR3 DNA reads as TGTGCCAGCAGTTTCGACAGCCCGAACTATGGCTACACCTTC.

V is TRBV20-1 and J is TRBJ1-1; 9 bases fit TRBD1. V trimming: 0 bases; J trimming: 5 bases; junction bases outside the gene matches: 7. The CDR3 is made up of 15 amino acids. From germline, CDR1 is DFQATT and CDR2 SNEGSKA (reference sequence). The CDR3 reads CSARDRGTGRTEAFF. The CDR3 DNA sequence: TGCAGTGCTAGAGATCGAGGGACAGGGAGGACTGAAGCTTTCTTT.

The table lists this clonotype with a few counts. CDR3 sequence: CASSTGTSGNTGELFF. CDR3 bases: TGTGCCAGTAGTACAGGGACTAGCGGGAACACCGGGGAGCTGTTTTTT. The rearrangement joins TRBV19 to TRBJ2-2; 11 bases agree with TRBD2. This CDR3 has 16 amino acids. The ends lost 4 bases at V and 1 base at J; junction bases unmatched: 2. Germline CDR1 LNHDA, CDR2 SQIVND (reference sequence).

This clonotype has more than one count but fewer than ten. The chain employs TRBV11-2 and TRBJ1-2; 7 bases are a match to TRBD1. The length of the CDR3 is 13 residues. Germline CDR1 is SGHAT and CDR2 is FQNNGV. V trimming: 2 bases; J trimming: 7 bases; junction bases outside the gene matches: 4. The DNA of the CDR3 is TGTGCCAGCAGCTTATACAGGGGAAGTGGCTACACCTTC. Its protein is CASSLYRGSGYTF.

The chain combines TRBV3-1 with TRBJ2-7; D gene uncertain. CDR3 length: 13 amino acids. Germline-derived CDR1 and CDR2 are LGHDT and YNNKEL (reference sequence). Trimming shortened V by 1 base and J by 4 bases, and 8 bases separated the two germline ends. CDR3 sequence: CASSQGVAYEQYF. For the CDR3, the DNA is TGTGCCAGCAGCCAAGGGGTAGCATACGAGCAGTACTTC.

This clonotype was seen only a few times. V gene TRBV10-3 combines with J gene TRBJ2-1; 11 nucleotides match TRBD2. This CDR3 spans 14 amino acids. The germline CDR1 and CDR2 sequences are ENHRY and SYGVKD. Germline trimming cut 6 bases from V and 7 bases from J; bases unmatched to any gene: 5. The CDR3 DNA reads TGTGCCATCAGGCGGCTAGCGGGAGGAAATGAGCAGTTCTTC. Its protein is CAIRRLAGGNEQFF.

The table lists this clonotype with a few counts. The chain is built from TRBV9 and TRBJ1-1; TRBD1 aligns across 8 bases. J gave up 4 bases and V 4 bases, and 12 bases lay outside the gene matches. Germline CDR1 reads SGDLS; CDR2 reads YYNGEE. The CDR3 length is 16 residues. CDR3 bases: TGTGCCAGCAGCACAGGACAGGGAGGAGGGGTCACTGAAGCTTTCTTT. Protein sequence: CASSTGQGGGVTEAFF.

V and J are TRBV7-9 and TRBJ2-1; 10 bases map to TRBD1. The CDR3 is 16 residues long. In germline, CDR1 is SEHNR, CDR2 FQNEAQ (reference sequence). V lost 5 bases, J lost 3 bases, and 7 bases stayed unmatched. The DNA for the CDR3 is TGTGCCAGCAGCCCCCCCGGGACAGGGGACTACAATGAGCAGTTCTTC. It codes for CASSPPGTGDYNEQFF. The whole variable domain, filled in from reference TRBV7-9 and TRBJ2-1, reads DTGVSQNPRHKITKRGQNVTFRCDPISEHNRLYWYRQTLGQGPEFLTYFQNEAQLEKSRLLSDRFSAERPKGSFSTLEIQRTEQGDSAMYLCASSPPGTGDYNEQFFGPGTRLTVL.

The chain uses TRBV12-3 or TRBV12-4 and TRBJ1-4, with a tentative D call TRBD1 (6 bases). The CDR3 is 16 amino acids. Trimming removed 0 bases at V and 7 bases at J, with 15 bases between. The CDR3: CASSLALGRGGEKLFF. In nucleotides, the CDR3 is TGTGCCAGCAGTTTAGCGCTCGGGAGAGGGGGTGAAAAACTGTTTTTT.

This clonotype was picked up a small number of times. The chain is built from TRBV20-1 and TRBJ2-7, with D maybe TRBD1 (5 bases). Trimming cost V 6 bases and J 4 bases, with 19 bases left between them. The CDR3 covers 14 residues. From germline, CDR1 is DFQATT and CDR2 SNEGSKA (reference sequence). The DNA of the CDR3 is TGCAGTGCAAGTGTACCAGGGATGAGGTACGAGCAGTACTTC. It specifies CSASVPGMRYEQYF.

This clonotype was observed a few times. This chain connects TRBV27 to TRBJ2-2, with D possibly being TRBD1 (6 bases). This CDR3 has 14 residues. The germline CDR1 and CDR2 sequences are MNHEY and SMNVEV (reference sequence). V lost 5 bases, J lost 4 bases, and 11 bases lay in between. The CDR3 DNA sequence: TGTGCCAGCAGTCTGGGGGCTATCACCGGGGAGCTGTTTTTT. It specifies CASSLGAITGELFF.

The chain recombines TRBV19 with TRBJ1-6; D is ambiguous. CDR3 length: 14 residues. The germline V and J ends were trimmed by 3 bases and 8 bases, with 11 bases remaining between them. Germline lookup yields CDR1 LNHDA and CDR2 SQIVND (reference sequence). CDR3 sequence (DNA): TGTGCCAGTAGTATCGTTGCGCGTTATTCACCCCTCCACTTT. Translation: CASSIVARYSPLHF.

The chain recombines TRBV5-4 with TRBJ1-2; the match to TRBD1 covers 8 bases. V lost 3 bases to trimming and J lost 2 bases; unmatched junction nucleotides: 6. CDR1 and CDR2 (germline): SGHNT, YYREEE (reference sequence). This CDR3 spans 15 amino acids. CDR3 sequence reads: CASSSEGQANYGYTF. As DNA, the CDR3 is TGTGCCAGCAGCTCGGAGGGACAGGCGAACTATGGCTACACCTTC.

CDR3 region: CAWNRQGGTNEKLFF. CDR3 sequence (DNA): TGTGCCTGGAACAGGCAGGGAGGAACTAATGAAAAACTGTTTTTT. This chain connects TRBV30 to TRBJ1-4, with D perhaps matching TRBD1 (5 bases). V lost 4 bases and J 1 base, leaving 13 bases between the germline ends. Germline V gene lookup returns CDR1 GTSNPN and CDR2 SVGIG (reference sequence). CDR3 length equals 15 residues.

The rearrangement links TRBV5-1 to TRBJ2-7; D perhaps matches TRBD1 (5 bases). Germline values: CDR1 SGHRS, CDR2 YFSETQ. The ends were cut back, 4 bases at V and 6 bases at J, with 11 bases in the middle. The CDR3 covers 12 residues. CDR3 in amino acids: CASSADSFEQYF. CDR3 DNA sequence: TGCGCCAGCAGCGCCGACAGCTTCGAGCAGTACTTC.

A few counts support this clonotype. The chain has TRBV10-3 and TRBJ2-3; perhaps TRBD2 as D (6 bases). CDR1 and CDR2 (germline): ENHRY, SYGVKD. The CDR3 sequence is 14 residues long. V shed 7 bases and J shed 2 bases, with 13 bases lying between them. CDR3 sequence reads: CAIMGDSYTDTQYF. The CDR3, as DNA: TGTGCCATCATGGGGGACTCCTACACAGATACGCAGTATTTT.

Only a few counts were recorded for this clonotype. This sequence joins TRBV12-3 or TRBV12-4 and TRBJ1-1; tentatively, D is TRBD1 (6 bases). The CDR3 spans 16 residues. V lost 0 bases to trimming and J lost 0 bases, with 11 bases between them. This CDR3 is CASSLAPGQMNTEAFF. The CDR3 DNA follows: TGTGCCAGCAGTTTAGCGCCGGGACAAATGAACACTGAAGCTTTCTTT.

The table lists this clonotype with a few counts. One junction end does not reproduce the germline sequence, and a read error may be involved. The genes are TRBV10-3 and TRBJ1-3; D is undetermined. The germline V gene has CDR1 ENHRY and CDR2 SYGVKD. There are 15 residues in the CDR3. The CDR3 loop is CAISRRSLAGNTVYF. In nucleotides, the CDR3 is TGTGCCATCAGCCGAAGAAGTCTAGCTGGAAACACCGTATATTTT.

This clonotype has a handful of counts. The chain recombines TRBV9 with TRBJ2-7, with a possible D match to TRBD2 (6 bases). The ends were cut back, 0 bases at V and 1 base at J, with 8 bases in the middle. This CDR3 spans 14 amino acids. Germline V gene data show CDR1 as SGDLS and CDR2 as YYNGEE. The CDR3: CASSVARESYEQYF. In DNA form, the CDR3 reads TGTGCCAGCAGCGTAGCGCGGGAATCCTACGAGCAGTACTTC.

This clonotype was counted a few times. This chain joins TRBV27 and TRBJ1-2; 7 bases are a match to TRBD1. The V and J ends lost 8 bases and 6 bases, in that order; junction bases with no gene match: 12. The CDR3 consists of 14 residues. Germline CDR1 reads MNHEY; CDR2 reads SMNVEV (reference sequence). CDR3 sequence: CASADRAPSDGYTF. Here the CDR3 DNA reads TGTGCCAGCGCAGACAGGGCTCCATCTGATGGCTACACCTTC.

This clonotype was seen a handful of times. V gene TRBV6-1 combines with J gene TRBJ2-6; either TRBD1 or TRBD2 may fit D (5 bases each). Trimming cost V 3 bases and J 0 bases, with 9 bases left between them. The length of the CDR3 is 16 residues. Germline CDR1 reads MNHNS; CDR2 reads SASEGT. CDR3 loop: CASSEPGTSGANVLTF. The CDR3, as DNA: TGTGCCAGCAGTGAGCCCGGGACCTCTGGGGCCAACGTCCTGACTTTC.

This clonotype came up many times. The V gene is TRBV28, the J gene TRBJ2-7; 9 bases match TRBD2. With 5 bases clipped from V and 1 base from J, the junction kept 15 bases outside the gene matches. This CDR3 spans 18 amino acids. Germline CDR1 and CDR2: MDHEN and SYDVKM. Here the CDR3 reads CASSRLGGSGRLSYEQYF. The CDR3 DNA follows: TGTGCCAGCAGTCGCCTAGGTGGAAGCGGGAGGTTATCCTACGAGCAGTACTTC.

This clonotype was observed a few times. The V gene is TRBV6-1, the J gene TRBJ2-7; TRBD1 might be the D (6 bases). Trimming took off 6 bases at V and 3 bases at J, with 12 bases between the two ends. The germline CDR1 and CDR2 sequences are MNHNS and SASEGT. The CDR3 is 13 residues long. The CDR3 sequence is CASRSSQGYEQYF. Written as DNA, the CDR3 is TGTGCCAGCAGATCTTCACAGGGCTACGAGCAGTACTTC.

This clonotype has only a few counts. The chain employs TRBV12-3 or TRBV12-4 and TRBJ1-2; perhaps TRBD1 as D (6 bases). V shed 1 base and J shed 8 bases, with 14 bases lying between them. The CDR3 extends over 14 amino acids. The CDR3 nucleotides read TGTGCCAGCAGTTTAGGGGGGGGGGCTGGAGGCTACACCTTC. It is translated as CASSLGGGAGGYTF.

The CDR3 DNA sequence: TGTGCCAGCAGATCCCCGGGACAGGGGGAAGCTTTCTTT. Translation gives CASRSPGQGEAFF. J is TRBJ1-1 and V is TRBV6-1; TRBD1 agrees at 10 bases. Losses at the gene ends were 6 bases for V and 8 bases for J; bases not matched to a gene: 6. The length of the CDR3 is 13 residues. Germline V gene data show CDR1 as MNHNS and CDR2 as SASEGT.

This clonotype was counted many times. The V and J genes are TRBV6-1 and TRBJ1-2, with D perhaps TRBD1 (5 bases). In germline, CDR1 is MNHNS, CDR2 SASEGT. The V end was cut by 1 base, the J end by 4 bases, with 10 bases between. This CDR3 contains 14 residues. DNA for the CDR3: TGTGCCAGCAGTGAAGTGGGGGGTATCTATGGCTACACCTTC. Its translation is CASSEVGGIYGYTF.

This clonotype has more than one count but fewer than ten. This rearrangement joins TRBV27 to TRBJ1-1, with no clear D. Trimming took off 2 bases at V and 1 base at J, with 11 bases between the two ends. Per germline, CDR1 MNHEY and CDR2 SMNVEV (reference sequence). The CDR3 sequence is 15 residues long. The CDR3 reads CASSLGETENTEAFF. CDR3 DNA sequence: TGTGCCAGCAGTTTAGGCGAGACGGAGAACACTGAAGCTTTCTTT.

This clonotype appeared many times. The genes are TRBV12-3 or TRBV12-4 and TRBJ2-6, with 9 bases identical to TRBD2. J lost 2 bases, V lost 4 bases, and 9 bases had no gene match. The CDR3 spans 18 residues. The CDR3 DNA sequence: TGTGCCAGCAGTTCCACCTTAGCGGGAGAGACTGGGGCCAACGTCCTGACTTTC. This translates into CASSSTLAGETGANVLTF.